These 8 T cell receptor beta chains were all obtained from the same sample, sequenced in a study of naive and memory T cell subsets. An equimolar mix of two oligonucleotides served as the beta constant-region primer for TRBC1 and TRBC2. Four rounds of PCR amplified the ligated cDNA using nested alpha and beta constant-region primers plus SP2. MiXCR was run by TCRdb on the UMI-ligation and nested PCR reads, yielding one entry per CDR3 protein. Of about 120,000 distinct CDR3 sequences listed, 35% to 45% are singletons. The sample taken for sequencing was central memory CD4+ T cells from blood. These receptors all come from a human donor in good health.

The sample holds one count of this clonotype. The J gene is TRBJ2-5, the V gene TRBV3-1, with TRBD2 matching 7 bases. V shed 3 bases, J shed 5 bases, and the junction held 12 bases outside the gene matches. The CDR3 is made up of 16 amino acids. Germline lookup yields CDR1 LGHDT and CDR2 YNNKEL (reference sequence). The CDR3 region is CASSQASGVGGETQYF. CDR3 DNA: TGTGCCAGCAGCCAGGCTAGCGGAGTTGGAGGGGAGACCCAGTACTTC.

The gene calls are TRBV12-3 or TRBV12-4 and TRBJ1-1, with D possibly matching TRBD1 (6 bases). The CDR3 length is 14 residues. The V end was cut by 6 bases, the J end by 0 bases, with 11 bases between. Here the CDR3 DNA reads TGTGCCAGCAGAAAAACAGGGATGAACACTGAAGCTTTCTTT. Amino acids: CASRKTGMNTEAFF.

This clonotype has just a few counts. V usage is TRBV5-1 and J usage is TRBJ1-6; no clear D gene. Trimming took 1 base from V and 8 from J, leaving 10 bases between them. The CDR3 is 14 amino acids. Per the germline V gene, CDR1 is SGHRS and CDR2 is YFSETQ. The DNA of the CDR3 is TGCGCCAGCAGCTTGAGGCCAGAGGATTCACCCCTCCACTTT. Translating it yields CASSLRPEDSPLHF.

This rearrangement joins TRBV13 to TRBJ2-1; no clear D. Trimming removed 5 bases from V and 4 bases from J, with 9 bases in between. This CDR3 has 13 residues. Germline lookup yields CDR1 PRHDT and CDR2 FYEKMQ (reference sequence). CDR3 nucleotide sequence: TGTGCCAGCAGCAACGAGATTTACAATGAGCAGTTCTTC. Its translation: CASSNEIYNEQFF.

This clonotype was seen a single time. The genes are TRBV11-2 and TRBJ2-7, with 8 bases aligning to TRBD2. From germline, CDR1 is SGHAT and CDR2 FQNNGV. This CDR3 region has 15 residues. V lost 3 bases and J lost 1; bases outside the gene matches: 5. The DNA for the CDR3 is TGTGCCAGCAGCTTCGGACTAGCAGCTTCCTACGAGCAGTACTTC. This codes for CASSFGLAASYEQYF.

The CDR3 DNA is TGTGCCACCAGCAGAGATCAGGCGCGGGAGTATGAGCAGTTCTTC. Translation: CATSRDQAREYEQFF. The chain employs TRBV15 and TRBJ2-1; TRBD2 matches 7 bases. This CDR3 is 15 amino acids long. Trimming at V came to 0 bases and at J to 8 bases, leaving 7 bases not matched to a gene. Germline V gene sequence: CDR1 LNHNV, CDR2 YYDKDF (reference sequence).

The chain uses TRBV29-1 and TRBJ1-1; D ambiguous. Trimming pared 5 bases from V and 3 bases from J, leaving 4 bases between. CDR3 length: 10 amino acids. Germline-derived CDR1 and CDR2 are SQVTM and ANQGSEA. The CDR3 DNA follows: TGCAGCGTTTTGTACACTGAAGCTTTCTTT. It specifies CSVLYTEAFF.

The chain recombines TRBV20-1 with TRBJ1-2; D unresolved. CDR1 is DFQATT and CDR2 is SNEGSKA in the germline V gene (reference sequence). This CDR3 has 12 amino acids. V was pared by 5 bases and J by 2 bases, with 9 bases between. The CDR3: CSAETVNYGYTF. DNA for the CDR3: TGCAGTGCTGAAACAGTGAACTATGGCTACACCTTC.